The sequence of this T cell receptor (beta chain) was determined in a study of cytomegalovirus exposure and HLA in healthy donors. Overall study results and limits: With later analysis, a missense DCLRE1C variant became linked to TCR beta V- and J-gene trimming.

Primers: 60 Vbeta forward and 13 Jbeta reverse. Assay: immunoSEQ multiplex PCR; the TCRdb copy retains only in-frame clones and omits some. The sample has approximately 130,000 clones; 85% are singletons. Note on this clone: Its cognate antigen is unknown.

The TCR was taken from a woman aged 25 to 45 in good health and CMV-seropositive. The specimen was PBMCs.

The CDR3 nucleotides read TGTGCCAGCGCCCGGGATGGCAATCAGCCCCAGCATTTT. This codes for CASARDGNQPQHF. The gene calls are TRBV2 and TRBJ1-5; D remains ambiguous. The CDR3 is 13 amino acids. In germline, CDR1 is SNHLY, CDR2 FYNNEI. The V and J ends lost 8 bases and 2 bases respectively, with 10 bases between them. Filled out from reference TRBV2 and TRBJ1-5, the complete variable domain reads EPEVTQTPSHQVTQMGQEVILRCVPISNHLYFYWYRQILGQKVEFLVSFYNNEISEKSEIFDDQFSVERPDGSNFTLKIRSTKLEDSAMYFCASARDGNQPQHFGDGTRLSIL.